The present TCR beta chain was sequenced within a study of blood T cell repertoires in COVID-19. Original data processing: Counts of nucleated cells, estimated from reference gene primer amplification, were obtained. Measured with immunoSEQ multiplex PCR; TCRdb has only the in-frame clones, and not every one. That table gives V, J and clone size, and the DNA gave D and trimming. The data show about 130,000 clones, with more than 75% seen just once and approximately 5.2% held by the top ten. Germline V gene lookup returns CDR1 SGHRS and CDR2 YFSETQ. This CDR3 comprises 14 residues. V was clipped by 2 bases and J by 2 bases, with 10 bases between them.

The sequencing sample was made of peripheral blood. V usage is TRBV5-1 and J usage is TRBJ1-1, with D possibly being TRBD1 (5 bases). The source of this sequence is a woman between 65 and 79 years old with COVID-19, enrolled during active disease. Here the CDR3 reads CASSFQDSNTEAFF. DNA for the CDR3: TGCGCCAGCAGCTTCCAAGACAGTAACACTGAAGCTTTCTTT.